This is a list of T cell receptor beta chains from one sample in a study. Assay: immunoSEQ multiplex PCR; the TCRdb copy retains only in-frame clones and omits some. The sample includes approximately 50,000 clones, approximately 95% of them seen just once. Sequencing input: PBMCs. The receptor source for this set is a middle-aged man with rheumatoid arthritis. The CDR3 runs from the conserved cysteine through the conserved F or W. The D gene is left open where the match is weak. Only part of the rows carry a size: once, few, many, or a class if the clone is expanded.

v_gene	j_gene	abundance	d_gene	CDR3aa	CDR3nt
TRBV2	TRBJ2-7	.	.	CASSESAGQSSYEQYF	TGTGCCAGCAGTGAATCTGCGGGACAGAGTTCCTACGAGCAGTACTTC
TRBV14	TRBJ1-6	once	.	CASSQLPSDNSPLHF	TGTGCCAGCAGCCAACTGCCCTCAGATAATTCACCCCTCCACTTT
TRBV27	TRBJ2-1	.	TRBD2	CASNSAGGNEQFF	TGTGCCAGCAATTCAGCGGGGGGGAATGAGCAGTTCTTC
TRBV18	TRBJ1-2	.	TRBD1	CASSPPGQGAVYGYTF	TGTGCCAGCTCACCACCGGGACAGGGGGCGGTCTATGGCTACACCTTC
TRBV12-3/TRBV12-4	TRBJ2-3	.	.	CASIPQGGTQYF	TGTGCCAGCATCCCTCAGGGGGGGACGCAGTATTTT
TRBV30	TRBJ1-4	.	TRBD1	CAWSPHRGRGKLFF	TGTGCCTGGAGCCCCCACAGGGGGCGTGGAAAACTGTTTTTT
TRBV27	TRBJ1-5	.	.	CASSPSPTNNQPQHF	TGTGCCAGCAGTCCATCCCCCACCAACAATCAGCCCCAGCATTTT
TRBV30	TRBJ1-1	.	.	CAWSVDRSIEAFF	TGTGCCTGGAGTGTAGACAGAAGCATAGAAGCTTTCTTT
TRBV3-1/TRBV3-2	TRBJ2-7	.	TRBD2	CASSPRTLAGVYEQYF	TGTGCCAGCAGCCCAAGAACCCTAGCGGGAGTGTACGAGCAGTACTTC
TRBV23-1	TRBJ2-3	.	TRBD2	CASSQSNVGRGYTDTQYF	TGCGCCAGCAGTCAATCGAACGTTGGGCGGGGGTACACAGATACGCAGTATTTT
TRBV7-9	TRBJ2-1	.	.	CASSLNSNNEQFF	TGTGCCAGCAGCTTAAACTCAAACAATGAGCAGTTCTTC
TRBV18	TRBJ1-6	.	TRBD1	CASSSDRESPLHF	TGTGCCAGCTCATCTGACAGGGAGTCACCCCTCCACTTT
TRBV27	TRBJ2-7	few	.	CASSLAGADYEQYF	TGTGCCAGCAGCCTGGCGGGGGCGGACTACGAGCAGTACTTC
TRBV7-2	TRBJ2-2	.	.	CASSVAVTGELFF	TGTGCCAGCAGCGTCGCTGTCACCGGGGAGCTGTTTTTT
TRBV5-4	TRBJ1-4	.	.	CASRTEANEKLFF	TGTGCCAGTCGGACAGAAGCTAATGAAAAACTGTTTTTT